This record covers a single T cell receptor beta chain. Its cognate antigen is unknown. Libraries were prepared by immunoSEQ multiplex PCR; TCRdb keeps only in-frame clonotypes and omits some of them. The sample lists about 1.5 million clones, approximately 98% seen once, with less than 0.55% in the top ten. These data are taken from a study of shared clonotypes between healthy human individuals. Study outcomes and limitations: Estimated richness was generally greater in naive than memory subsets.

The length of the CDR3 is 16 residues. V shed 2 bases and J 0 bases; nucleotides not matched to a gene: 5. In germline, CDR1 is SGHVS, CDR2 FQNEAQ. The sequence came from a man in his thirties or forties in good health. V usage is TRBV7-8 and J usage is TRBJ2-7; TRBD2 matches 9 bases. The sequenced material came from naive CD4+ T cells sorted from blood. The subset here: CD45RA+ positively selected. CDR3 in DNA: TGTGCCAGCAGCTTAAGACTAGCGGAGAGCTCCTACGAGCAGTACTTC. Translation: CASSLRLAESSYEQYF.